This note documents a single T cell receptor beta chain sequence. The CDR3 runs to 18 residues. TCRdb's table, derived via immunoSEQ multiplex PCR, lists solely in-frame clones and lacks some. The data hold tens of thousands of clones, with almost 95% observed a single time. This entry is derived from a study of T cell changes during pregnancy in multiple sclerosis. The chain joins TRBV1 to TRBJ2-3. TRBV1 is given as a pseudogene. The sequenced sample was peripheral blood. This receptor was taken from a female donor with multiple sclerosis, enrolled in a pregnancy study. The CDR3 DNA follows: TGCACCAGCAGCCTCCCGCTGGGGACCTTAAGAAGCACAGATACGCAGTATTTT. Translating gives CTSSLPLGTLRSTDTQYF.